The 9 T cell receptor beta chains given below trace back to one sample, sequenced in a study of control samples from healthy donors and cancer patients. Assay: immunoSEQ multiplex PCR; the TCRdb copy retains only in-frame clones and omits some. The table lists 350,000 to 450,000 clones, around 90% of them singletons, with about 6.3% in the top ten. Sequenced material: PBMCs. The receptors shown here come from a man aged 40-49 years with head and neck cancer.

The chain uses TRBV6-5 and TRBJ2-5; 7 bases match TRBD2. In germline, CDR1 is MNHEY, CDR2 SVGAGI. The CDR3 covers 13 residues. V shed 6 bases, J shed 5 bases, and the junction held 6 bases outside the gene matches. The CDR3 DNA is TGTGCCAGCAGGGGAGGGGTTTTCGAGACCCAGTACTTC. Its protein is CASRGGVFETQYF.

This clone was found once. V is TRBV19 and J is TRBJ2-6; possible D gene TRBD1, 6 bases. CDR1 and CDR2 from the germline V gene are LNHDA and SQIVND (reference sequence). V was pared by 9 bases and J by 0 bases, with 15 bases between. The CDR3 is 16 amino acids. The CDR3 sequence is CASRTGFRSGANVLTF. In DNA, the CDR3 is TGTGCCAGCCGAACAGGGTTCCGCTCTGGGGCCAACGTCCTGACTTTC. Drawing the rest from reference TRBV19 and TRBJ2-6, the complete variable domain is DGGITQSPKYLFRKEGQNVTLSCEQNLNHDAMYWYRQDPGQGLRLIYYSQIVNDFQKGDIAEGYSVSREKKESFPLTVTSAQKNPTAFYLCASRTGFRSGANVLTFGAGSRLTVL.

The chain recombines TRBV29-1 with TRBJ2-2, with 7 positions matching TRBD2. The ends lost 6 bases at V and 5 bases at J; junction bases unmatched: 9. Germline V gene lookup returns CDR1 SQVTM and CDR2 ANQGSEA. This CDR3 is 14 amino acids long. The CDR3 protein is CSVRMAGVTGELFF. The CDR3 coding sequence is TGCAGCGTCCGTATGGCGGGGGTGACCGGGGAGCTGTTTTTT.

The CDR3 sequence: CASSPNDSQETQYF. DNA for the CDR3: TGTGCCAGCAGTCCCAACGACAGCCAAGAGACCCAGTACTTC. This chain connects TRBV27 to TRBJ2-5; D may be TRBD1 (5 bases). Germline V gives CDR1 MNHEY, CDR2 SMNVEV (reference sequence). This CDR3 has 14 amino acids. V lost 5 bases, J lost 1 base, and 11 bases lay in between.

The chain uses TRBV5-8 and TRBJ1-5; 9 positions match TRBD1. The trim removed 4 bases at V and 9 bases at J, leaving 8 bases unmatched. This CDR3 has 14 residues. Germline assignment: CDR1 SGHTS and CDR2 YDEGEE. The CDR3: CASSPGTGNPPQHF. DNA for the CDR3: TGTGCCAGCAGCCCCGGGACAGGGAACCCGCCCCAGCATTTT.

The chain uses TRBV25-1 and TRBJ2-3, with 7 bases identical to TRBD2. Germline CDR1 is MGHDK and CDR2 is SYGVNS. The trim removed 4 bases at V and 1 base at J, leaving 8 bases unmatched. The CDR3 is made up of 16 amino acids. The CDR3 reads CASSAPAGMGTDTQYF. The CDR3 DNA is TGTGCCAGCAGTGCGCCAGCGGGAATGGGCACAGATACGCAGTATTTT.

V usage is TRBV30 and J usage is TRBJ1-2; unclear D gene. CDR1 GTSNPN and CDR2 SVGIG come from the germline V gene (reference sequence). V dropped 0 bases and J dropped 8 bases, with 10 bases sitting between them. The CDR3 runs 12 residues. The CDR3 DNA reads as TGTGCCTGGAGTGTAGAAGACGTAGGCTACACCTTC. Amino acids: CAWSVEDVGYTF.

This sequence joins TRBV6-5 and TRBJ1-5; maybe TRBD1 (5 bases). The CDR3 has 14 amino acids. Trimming shortened V by 7 bases and J by 2 bases, and 12 bases separated the two germline ends. Germline CDR1 MNHEY, CDR2 SVGAGI. The CDR3 spells CASNQGSGNQPQHF. CDR3 nucleotide sequence: TGTGCCAGCAATCAGGGTTCGGGCAATCAGCCCCAGCATTTT.

A remark on this clone: The sample carries other DNA sequences with the same CDR3. The chain recombines TRBV15 with TRBJ1-4; D unclear. Trimming removed 1 base at V and 8 bases at J, with 5 bases between. Germline CDR1 and CDR2: LNHNV and YYDKDF (reference sequence). This CDR3 spans 12 amino acids. As DNA, the CDR3 is TGTGCCACCAGCAGAGTGGGAGAAAAACTGTTTTTT. Translation gives CATSRVGEKLFF.